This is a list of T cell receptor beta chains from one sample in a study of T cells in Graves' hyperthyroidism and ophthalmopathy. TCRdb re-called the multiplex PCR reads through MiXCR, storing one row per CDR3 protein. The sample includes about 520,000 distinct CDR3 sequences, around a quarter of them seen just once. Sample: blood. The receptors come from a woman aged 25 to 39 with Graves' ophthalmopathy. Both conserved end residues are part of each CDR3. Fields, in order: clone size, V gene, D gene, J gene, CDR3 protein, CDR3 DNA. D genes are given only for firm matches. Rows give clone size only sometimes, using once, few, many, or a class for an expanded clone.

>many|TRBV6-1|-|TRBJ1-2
CASIGDGPYGYTF
TGTGCCAGCATTGGGGACGGTCCCTATGGCTACACCTTC
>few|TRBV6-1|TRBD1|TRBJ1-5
CASSHLPGQGNQPQHF
TGTGCCAGCAGTCATCTACCGGGACAGGGGAATCAGCCCCAGCATTTT
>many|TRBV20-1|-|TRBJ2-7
CSAEGRGTYEQYF
TGCAGTGCTGAAGGGAGGGGGACCTACGAGCAGTACTTC
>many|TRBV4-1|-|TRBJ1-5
CASSQEGGIGHQPQHF
TGCGCCAGCAGCCAAGAGGGGGGGATAGGTCACCAGCCCCAGCATTTT
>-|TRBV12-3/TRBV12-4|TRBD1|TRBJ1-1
CASRTGGSYQAFF
TGTGCCAGCAGAACAGGGGGCTCATATCAAGCTTTCTTT
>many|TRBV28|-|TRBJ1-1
CASSFYLMNTEAFF
TGTGCCAGCAGTTTTTATCTAATGAACACTGAAGCTTTCTTT
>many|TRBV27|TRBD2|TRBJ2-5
CASGREETQYF
TGTGCCAGCGGGCGGGAGGAGACCCAGTACTTC
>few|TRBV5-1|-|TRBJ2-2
CASSLRAGNTGELFF
TGCGCCAGCAGCTTGAGGGCAGGTAACACCGGGGAGCTGTTTTTT
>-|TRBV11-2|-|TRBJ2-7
CASSLETDEQYF
TGTGCCAGCAGCTTGGAAACGGACGAGCAGTACTTC
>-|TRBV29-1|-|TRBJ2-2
CSVEGYGSNGELFF
TGCAGCGTTGAAGGGTACGGGTCGAACGGGGAGCTGTTTTTT
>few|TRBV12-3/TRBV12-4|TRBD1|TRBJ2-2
CASKFSTGGWTGELFF
TGTGCCAGCAAATTCTCGACAGGGGGCTGGACCGGGGAGCTGTTTTTT
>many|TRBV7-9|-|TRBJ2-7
CASSARTGQKGSEQYF
TGTGCCAGCAGCGCGCGAACGGGACAAAAGGGCTCCGAGCAGTACTTC
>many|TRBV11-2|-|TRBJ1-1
CASSLDLGGWTEAFF
TGTGCCAGCAGCTTAGATCTGGGAGGTTGGACTGAAGCTTTCTTT
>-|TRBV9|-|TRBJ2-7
CASSVVGLSYEQYF
TGTGCCAGCAGCGTAGTCGGCTTATCCTACGAGCAGTACTTC
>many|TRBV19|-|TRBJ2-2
CASRTGARNTGELFF
TGTGCCAGTAGGACGGGGGCCAGGAACACCGGGGAGCTGTTTTTT
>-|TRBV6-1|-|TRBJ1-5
CASTQGAWPQHF
TGTGCCAGCACCCAGGGCGCATGGCCCCAGCATTTT
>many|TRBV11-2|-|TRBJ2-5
CASSLGPHSSNQGETQYF
TGTGCCAGCAGCTTAGGCCCCCATTCTAGCAACCAAGGGGAGACCCAGTACTTC
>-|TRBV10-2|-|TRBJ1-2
CASSEDSSGYTF
TGCGCCAGCAGTGAGGACAGCAGTGGCTACACCTTC
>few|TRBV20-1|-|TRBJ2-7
CSARLGSYEQYF
TGCAGTGCTAGGCTTGGCTCTTACGAGCAGTACTTC
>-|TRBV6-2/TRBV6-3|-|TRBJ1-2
CASTPPGGQTFIGYPGYTF
TGTGCCAGCACTCCCCCGGGGGGACAAACATTTATCGGATATCCTGGCTACACCTTC
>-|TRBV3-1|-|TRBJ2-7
CASSQDTAGVYEQYF
TGTGCCAGCAGCCAAGATACGGCAGGGGTCTACGAGCAGTACTTC
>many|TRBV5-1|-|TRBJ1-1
CASSLATNTEAFF
TGCGCCAGCAGCTTGGCCACGAACACTGAAGCTTTCTTT
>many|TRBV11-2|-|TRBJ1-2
CASSLDRGPLYTF
TGTGCCAGCAGCTTAGACAGGGGTCCCCTCTACACCTTC
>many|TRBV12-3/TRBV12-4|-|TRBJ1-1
CASNGAESEAFF
TGTGCCAGCAATGGGGCAGAATCTGAAGCTTTCTTT
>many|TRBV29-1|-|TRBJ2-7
CSATGSSRGYEQYF
TGCAGCGCTACCGGGTCCTCCCGCGGATACGAGCAGTACTTC
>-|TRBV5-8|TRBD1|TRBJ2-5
CASSLAPPGQGRETQYF
TGTGCCAGCAGCTTGGCGCCCCCCGGACAGGGCAGGGAGACCCAGTACTTC
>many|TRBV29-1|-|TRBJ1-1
CSVQGGEAFF
TGCAGCGTCCAAGGAGGGGAAGCTTTCTTT
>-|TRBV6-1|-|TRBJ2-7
CASSRVVYEQYF
TGTGCCAGCAGTCGCGTAGTCTACGAGCAGTACTTC
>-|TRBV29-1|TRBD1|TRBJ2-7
CSVGQPSYEQYF
TGCAGCGTGGGACAGCCCTCCTACGAGCAGTACTTC
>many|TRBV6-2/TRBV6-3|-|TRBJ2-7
CASSYYDVYEQYF
TGTGCCAGCAGCTATTACGATGTCTACGAGCAGTACTTC
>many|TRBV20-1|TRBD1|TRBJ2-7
CSASLNRGADEQYF
TGCAGTGCTAGCCTGAACAGGGGGGCGGACGAGCAGTACTTC
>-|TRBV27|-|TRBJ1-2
CATRAGASGYTF
TGTGCCACACGGGCGGGGGCCTCGGGCTACACCTTC
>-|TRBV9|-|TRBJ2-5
CASSVSKDETQYF
TGTGCCAGCAGCGTATCGAAAGACGAGACCCAGTACTTC
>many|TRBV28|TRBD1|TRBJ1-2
CASSLRDRGTYGYTF
TGTGCCAGCAGTTTAAGGGACAGGGGAACCTATGGCTACACCTTC
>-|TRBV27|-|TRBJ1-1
CASSLSGGPGTEAFF
TGTGCCAGCAGTTTATCAGGGGGTCCGGGCACTGAAGCCTTCTTT
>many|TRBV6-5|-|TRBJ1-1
CASTLTENTEAFF
TGTGCCAGCACCCTGACAGAAAACACTGAAGCTTTCTTT
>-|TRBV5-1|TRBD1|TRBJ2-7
CASSIRTGGRQYF
TGCGCCAGCAGCATCCGGACAGGGGGGAGACAGTACTTC
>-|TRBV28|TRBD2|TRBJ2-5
CASFRGGRRGGEAQYF
TGTGCCAGCTTTCGAGGCGGGAGGAGAGGGGGGGAGGCCCAGTACTTC
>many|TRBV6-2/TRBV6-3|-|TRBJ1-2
CATGSSNYGYTF
TGTGCCACCGGGTCTTCTAACTATGGCTACACCTTC
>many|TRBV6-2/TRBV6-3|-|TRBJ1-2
CASSLTGSVGYTF
TGTGCCAGCAGTCTGACAGGATCGGTCGGCTACACCTTC
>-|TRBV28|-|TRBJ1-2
CASSFPNGGYTF
TGTGCCAGCAGTTTCCCTAACGGTGGCTACACCTTC
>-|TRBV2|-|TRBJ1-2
CASTRRRSYGYTF
TGTGCCAGCACCCGACGGAGGTCCTATGGCTACACCTTC
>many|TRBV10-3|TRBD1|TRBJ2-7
CAISESGTAIGGYF
TGTGCCATCAGTGAGTCAGGGACAGCTATTGGGGGGTACTTC
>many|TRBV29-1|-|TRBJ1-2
CSVDDTAYGYTF
TGCAGCGTTGACGACACTGCCTATGGCTACACCTTC
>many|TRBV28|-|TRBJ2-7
CASTLGDRFIRSYEQYF
TGTGCCAGCACCTTAGGAGACAGGTTTATACGGTCCTACGAGCAGTACTTC
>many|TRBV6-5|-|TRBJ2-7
CASSYSVGRTYEQYF
TGTGCCAGCAGTTACTCTGTGGGGAGAACCTACGAGCAGTACTTC
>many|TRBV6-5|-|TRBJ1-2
CASSWVTAGNYGYTF
TGTGCCAGCAGTTGGGTGACAGCGGGTAACTATGGCTACACCTTC
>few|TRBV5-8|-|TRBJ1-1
CASSSNRWAQNTEAFF
TGTGCCAGCAGCTCGAATAGGTGGGCACAGAACACTGAAGCTTTCTTT
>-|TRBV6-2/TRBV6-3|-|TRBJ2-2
CASSYRLGELFF
TGTGCCAGCAGTTACCGACTAGGGGAGCTGTTTTTT
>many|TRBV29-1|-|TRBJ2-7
CSVSDSLGSPRYF
TGCAGCGTTTCCGACAGTCTCGGGTCCCCAAGGTACTTC